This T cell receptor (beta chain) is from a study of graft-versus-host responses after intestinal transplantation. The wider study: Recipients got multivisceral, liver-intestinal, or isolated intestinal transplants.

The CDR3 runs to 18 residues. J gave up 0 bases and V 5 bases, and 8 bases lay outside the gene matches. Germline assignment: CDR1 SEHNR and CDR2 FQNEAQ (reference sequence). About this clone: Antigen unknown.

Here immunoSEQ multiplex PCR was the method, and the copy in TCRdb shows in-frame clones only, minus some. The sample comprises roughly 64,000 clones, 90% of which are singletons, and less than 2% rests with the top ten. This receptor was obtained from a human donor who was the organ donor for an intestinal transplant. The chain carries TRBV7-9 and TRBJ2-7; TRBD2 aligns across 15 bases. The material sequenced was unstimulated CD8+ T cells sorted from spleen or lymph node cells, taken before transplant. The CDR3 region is CASSPRTSGRDYSYEQYF. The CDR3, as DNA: TGTGCCAGCAGCCCTCGGACTAGCGGGAGGGATTACTCCTACGAGCAGTACTTC.